A selection of T cell receptor beta chains follows, all from one sample in a study of blood T cells in healthy people across ages. A single record per CDR3 protein comes from TCRdb applying MiXCR to the 5' RACE reads. Of 920,000 or so distinct CDR3 sequences in the sample, 35% to 50% are singletons; the top ten hold 15% to 20%. Sequencing used blood. The receptors here all came from a woman aged 55 to 70 in good health. The CDR3 runs from the conserved cysteine through the conserved F or W. A D gene is named only where the DNA matches it firmly. Not all rows give a size; the values are once, few, many and, for expanded clones, a class.

j_call v_call clone_size d_call cdr3_aa cdr3_nt
TRBJ2-7 TRBV25-1 many . CASGQGHLYEQYF TGTGCCAGCGGCCAGGGGCACCTCTACGAGCAGTACTTC
TRBJ2-3 TRBV7-9 . TRBD2 CASSLPGGRTDTQYF TGTGCCAGCAGTTTGCCGGGAGGGCGCACAGATACGCAGTATTTT
TRBJ1-2 TRBV20-1 . TRBD1 CSAMLPDRGTYYGYTF TGCAGTGCTATGCTCCCGGACAGGGGGACCTACTATGGCTACACCTTC
TRBJ2-3 TRBV30 . . CAWSPDFGSTDTQYF TGTGCCTGGAGCCCGGACTTTGGGAGCACAGATACGCAGTATTTT
TRBJ2-3 TRBV7-2 . TRBD2 CASRPLAGLVTQYF TGTGCCAGCAGACCGCTAGCGGGATTGGTTACGCAGTATTTT
TRBJ2-1 TRBV9 . TRBD2 CASSVNSGSRNEQFF TGTGCCAGCAGCGTTAATAGCGGGTCACGGAATGAGCAGTTCTTC
TRBJ1-4 TRBV6-6 . TRBD1 CASEDRGGEKLFF TGTGCCAGCGAGGACAGGGGGGGGGAAAAACTGTTTTTC
TRBJ2-3 TRBV7-8 . . CASSYFEPTDTQYF TGTGCCAGCAGCTACTTTGAGCCTACAGATACGCAGTATTTT
TRBJ2-1 TRBV6-6 . . CASSYRGSGHHNEQFF TGTGCCAGCAGTTACCGGGGGAGCGGGCACCACAATGAGCAGTTCTTC
TRBJ2-3 TRBV11-3 few TRBD1 CASSLQQGITDTQYF TGTGCCAGCAGCCTACAACAGGGGATCACAGATACGCAGTATTTT
TRBJ2-7 TRBV6-5 few TRBD2 CASSYSSGSFSYEQYF TGTGCCAGCAGTTACTCGAGCGGGAGTTTTTCCTACGAGCAGTACTTC
TRBJ2-5 TRBV7-9 few . CASSLDRQKKGRETQYF TGTGCCAGCAGCTTAGACCGACAGAAAAAGGGGCGAGAGACCCAGTACTTC
TRBJ2-4 TRBV24-1 . . CATSDQTGPRAYF TGTGCCACCAGTGATCAAACTGGACCTAGGGCGTACTTC
TRBJ1-2 TRBV2 . . CASVGGGYGYTF TGTGCCAGCGTCGGCGGGGGCTATGGCTACACCTTC
TRBJ2-7 TRBV7-9 . . CASRGFSYNEQYF TGTGCCAGCCGGGGTTTCTCCTACAATGAGCAGTACTTC
TRBJ2-7 TRBV11-1 few . CASSLQGWAYEQYF TGTGCCAGCAGCCTACAGGGTTGGGCCTACGAGCAGTACTTC
TRBJ2-7 TRBV29-1 . TRBD1 CSVDSGTGNYEQYF TGCAGCGTTGATTCTGGGACAGGGAATTACGAGCAGTACTTC
TRBJ2-2 TRBV24-1 . TRBD1 CATSDDREVTGELFF TGTGCCACCAGTGATGACAGGGAAGTCACCGGGGAGCTGTTTTTT
TRBJ2-3 TRBV5-1 few . CARLPLGPDTQYF TGCGCCAGACTCCCCCTAGGGCCAGATACGCAGTATTTT
TRBJ2-5 TRBV27 few . CASSPGTERETQYF TGTGCCAGCAGCCCCGGGACGGAAAGGGAGACCCAGTACTTC